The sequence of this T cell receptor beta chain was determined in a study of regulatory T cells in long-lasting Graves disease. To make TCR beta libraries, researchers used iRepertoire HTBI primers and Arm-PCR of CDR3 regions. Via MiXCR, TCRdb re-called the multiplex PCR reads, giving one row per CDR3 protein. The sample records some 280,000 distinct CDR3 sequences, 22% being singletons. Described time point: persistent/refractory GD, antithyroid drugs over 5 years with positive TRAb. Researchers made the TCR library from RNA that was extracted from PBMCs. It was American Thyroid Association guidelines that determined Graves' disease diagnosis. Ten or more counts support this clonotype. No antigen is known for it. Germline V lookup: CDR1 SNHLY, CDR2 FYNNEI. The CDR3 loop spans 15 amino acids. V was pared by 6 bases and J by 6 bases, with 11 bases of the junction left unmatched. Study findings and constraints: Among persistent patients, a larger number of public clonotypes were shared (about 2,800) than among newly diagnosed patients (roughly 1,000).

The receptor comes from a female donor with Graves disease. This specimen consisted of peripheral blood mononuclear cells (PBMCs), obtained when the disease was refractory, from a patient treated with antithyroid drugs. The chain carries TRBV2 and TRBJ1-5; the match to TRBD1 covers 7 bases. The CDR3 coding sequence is TGTGCCAGCAGAGAAAGGACAGGAAAGTTTCAGCCCCAGCATTTT. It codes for CASRERTGKFQPQHF. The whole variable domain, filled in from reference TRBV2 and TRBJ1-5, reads EPEVTQTPSHQVTQMGQEVILRCVPISNHLYFYWYRQILGQKVEFLVSFYNNEISEKSEIFDDQFSVERPDGSNFTLKIRSTKLEDSAMYFCASRERTGKFQPQHFGDGTRLSIL.